This T cell receptor beta chain was sequenced for a study of technical replicates of blood from four donors. Trimming removed 6 bases from V and 6 bases from J; junction bases left unmatched: 7. Per the germline V gene, CDR1 is WSHSY and CDR2 is SAAADI. The CDR3 is made up of 14 amino acids. This clone was counted between two and nine times. Sequencing was performed with immunoSEQ multiplex PCR; in TCRdb, only in-frame clones are kept and a portion is missing. The sample has roughly 80,000 clones, approximately 94% seen once. This sequence originates from a human donor in good health. The chain recombines TRBV10-2 with TRBJ2-7; 11 nucleotides match TRBD2. The specimen was T cells isolated from PBMCs. CDR3 sequence reads: CASRLAGEYSEQYF. CDR3 DNA sequence: TGCGCCAGCAGACTAGCGGGAGAATATTCCGAGCAGTACTTC.